This TCR beta chain was found in a study of memory CD4+ T cells and cytomegalovirus serostatus. Turning to the study itself: Of the healthy Belgian adults, fewer than 10 were CMV seropositive and about two dozen seronegative. Study-level points and caveats: CD4+ memory repertoires contained about 40% of the roughly 160 reported CMV TCRbeta sequences.

The CDR3 runs 16 residues. From germline, CDR1 is MNHEY and CDR2 SMNVEV (reference sequence). The sort gate was single viable CD3+CD4+CD8-CD45RO+ cells for memory CD4+ T cells. After thawing, CD4+ T cells were positively selected. Comment on this clone: What it binds is unknown.

The protocol was immunoSEQ multiplex PCR, while the TCRdb copy is restricted to in-frame clones and leaves out a portion. The sample consists of 50,000 to 70,000 clones, roughly 80% of them appearing once. The TCR sequence derives from an adult in good health and CMV-seronegative. This chain links TRBV27 with TRBJ2-7, with 7 bases fitting TRBD1. Judging by the DNA end, TRBJ2-5 fits better; the J call may be wrong. Sequencing was performed on memory CD4+ T cells from blood. Here the CDR3 reads CASMRQRTGLGETQYF. As DNA, the CDR3 is TGTGCCAGCATGCGACAGCGGACAGGTTTAGGGGAGACCCAGTACTTC.